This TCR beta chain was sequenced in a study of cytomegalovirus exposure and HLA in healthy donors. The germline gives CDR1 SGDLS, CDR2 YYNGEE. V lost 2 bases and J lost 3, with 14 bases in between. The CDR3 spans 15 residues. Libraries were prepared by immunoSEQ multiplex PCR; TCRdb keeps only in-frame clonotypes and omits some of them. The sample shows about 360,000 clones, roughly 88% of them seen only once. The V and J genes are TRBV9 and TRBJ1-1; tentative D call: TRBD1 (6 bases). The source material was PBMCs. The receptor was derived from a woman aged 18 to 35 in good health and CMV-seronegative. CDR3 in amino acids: CASSVTGIKDTEAFF. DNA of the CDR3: TGTGCCAGCAGCGTCACAGGGATTAAAGACACTGAAGCTTTCTTT.